This TCR beta chain derives from a study of a mutant IDH1 vaccine in newly diagnosed glioma. Study-wide background: Onset of vaccination occurred 4-6 weeks following radiotherapy alone, or with temozolomide cycles. Patients previously underwent radiotherapy, temozolomide, or both, and most underwent both.

Time point given: week 5, during vaccination. All doses held 300 ug of mutant IDH1 20-mer peptide, with topical imiquimod. Astrocytomas found in donors were new, WHO grade 3 or 4, IDH1-mutant and ATRX-lost. Here immunoSEQ multiplex PCR was the method, and the copy in TCRdb shows in-frame clones only, minus some. The data contain some 55,000 clones, about 90% of them seen just once; the ten biggest clones take up about 4.2%. On this clone itself: The antigen remains undetermined.

V lost 6 bases, J lost 11 bases, and 18 bases stayed unmatched. Germline V gene lookup returns CDR1 MGHRA and CDR2 YSYEKL. This CDR3 has 15 amino acids. The J gene is TRBJ1-1, the V gene TRBV4-1; 7 positions match TRBD1. This specimen consisted of PBMCs, obtained from a glioma patient whose treatment included an IDH1 peptide vaccine. The origin of this receptor is a woman aged 40 to 55 with glioma. CDR3 amino acids: CASSLEGQISLGAFF. DNA of the CDR3: TGCGCCAGCAGTCTGGAGGGACAGATATCCTTGGGCGCTTTCTTT.